Below are 30 T cell receptor beta chains sequenced from a single sample in a study of OX40 agonist ivuxolimab in advanced cancers. Clones were read by immunoSEQ multiplex PCR, and TCRdb kept only the in-frame ones, dropping some. The sample has roughly 50,000 clones, about three quarters seen once. Sequencing was performed on CD4+ or CD8+ T cells sorted from blood, taken in a trial of the OX40 agonist ivuxolimab. The receptors were gathered from an adult with an advanced solid tumor such as melanoma, head and neck, liver or kidney cancer.

This chain joins TRBV19 and TRBJ2-1; TRBD2 might be the D (5 bases). From germline, CDR1 is LNHDA and CDR2 SQIVND (reference sequence). V lost 0 bases and J 4 bases, leaving 10 bases between the germline ends. The CDR3 contains 15 residues. CDR3 sequence (DNA): TGTGCCAGTAGTATAGATGGCGGGTTTTACAATGAGCAGTTCTTC. Amino acids: CASSIDGGFYNEQFF.

V usage is TRBV29-1 and J usage is TRBJ1-2; D perhaps matches TRBD1 (5 bases). Germline V CDR1 and CDR2: SQVTM, ANQGSEA. The CDR3 has 12 residues. The V end was cut by 0 bases, the J end by 4 bases, with 6 bases between. CDR3 DNA sequence: TGCAGCGTTGAAGATAGGGGCTATGGCTACACCTTC. This translates into CSVEDRGYGYTF.

This clone was seen only a few times. The sample has other DNA sequences that encode this CDR3 too. The chain carries TRBV29-1 and TRBJ1-4; no clear D. V was pared by 2 bases and J by 8 bases, with 9 bases between. This CDR3 comprises 12 residues. The germline V gene encodes CDR1 SQVTM and CDR2 ANQGSEA. The CDR3 DNA follows: TGCAGCGTTGAATCAGGAGGGGAAAAACTGTTTTTT. Translated, it gives CSVESGGEKLFF.

The J gene is TRBJ2-3, the V gene TRBV5-6; D may be TRBD1 (5 bases). The CDR3 is made up of 15 amino acids. From germline, CDR1 is SGHDT and CDR2 YYEEEE. V was trimmed by 0 bases and J by 4 bases, leaving 12 bases between them. The CDR3 reads CASSLEPQGADTQYF. CDR3 sequence (DNA): TGTGCCAGCAGCTTGGAACCCCAAGGGGCAGATACGCAGTATTTT. Combining the CDR3 with reference TRBV5-6 and TRBJ2-3 gives the whole variable domain DAGVTQSPTHLIKTRGQQVTLRCSPKSGHDTVSWYQQALGQGPQFIFQYYEEEERQRGNFPDRFSGHQFPNYSSELNVNALLLGDSALYLCASSLEPQGADTQYFGPGTRLTVL.

The chain links TRBV19 to TRBJ2-1; D not resolved. This CDR3 spans 16 amino acids. Trimming stripped 0 bases from V and 3 bases from J, with 12 bases between. From germline, CDR1 is LNHDA and CDR2 SQIVND (reference sequence). The CDR3 loop reads CASSIEGAVVYNEQFF. In DNA form, the CDR3 reads TGTGCCAGTAGTATAGAAGGCGCCGTCGTCTACAATGAGCAGTTCTTC.

This chain uses TRBV7-9 with TRBJ2-3; unclear D gene. This CDR3 region has 14 residues. V lost 1 base and J lost 2, with 7 bases in between. The germline V gene encodes CDR1 SEHNR and CDR2 FQNEAQ (reference sequence). The CDR3 is CASSLGFDTDTQYF. The CDR3 nucleotides read TGTGCCAGCAGCTTAGGGTTCGACACAGATACGCAGTATTTT.

The genes are TRBV2 and TRBJ2-7; possible D gene TRBD2, 5 bases. Germline V gives CDR1 SNHLY, CDR2 FYNNEI. The CDR3 covers 13 residues. The CDR3 protein is CGGVTGISYEQYF. The DNA of the CDR3 is TGTGGAGGCGTTACGGGGATCTCCTACGAGCAGTACTTC.

The chain carries TRBV27 and TRBJ2-7; D uncertain. Looked up from germline, CDR1 is MNHEY and CDR2 is SMNVEV (reference sequence). This CDR3 has 14 residues. The V and J ends lost 5 bases and 4 bases respectively, with 15 bases between them. The DNA for the CDR3 is TGTGCCAGCAGTCCGTCGCAAGGGCGATACGAGCAGTACTTC. Residues: CASSPSQGRYEQYF.

CDR3 in amino acids: CASSINTEAFF. CDR3 nucleotide sequence: TGTGCCAGTAGTATCAACACTGAAGCTTTCTTT. The chain combines TRBV19 with TRBJ1-1; D is unclear. CDR1 and CDR2 (germline): LNHDA, SQIVND (reference sequence). Deletions cut 3 bases from V and 2 bases from J, with 1 base between. The CDR3 covers 11 residues.

The chain employs TRBV27 and TRBJ2-5, with unresolved D. V lost 7 bases to trimming and J lost 5 bases, with 17 bases between them. The CDR3 contains 14 residues. CDR1 is MNHEY, CDR2 SMNVEV, per germline (reference sequence). The CDR3 DNA is TGTGCCAGCATGGAGTATCCCGTTAGGGAGACCCAGTACTTC. Its protein product is CASMEYPVRETQYF.

This clone was detected only a few times. The V gene is TRBV7-9, the J gene TRBJ2-2; maybe TRBD2 (6 bases). The germline V gene has CDR1 SEHNR and CDR2 FQNEAQ (reference sequence). Deletions cut 5 bases from V and 5 bases from J, with 15 bases between. The CDR3 runs 15 residues. The CDR3 sequence is CASSPEEGRTGELFF. The CDR3 coding sequence is TGTGCCAGCAGCCCCGAGGAGGGAAGAACCGGGGAGCTGTTTTTT.

V and J are TRBV18 and TRBJ1-3; 8 nucleotides align to TRBD1. This CDR3 spans 17 amino acids. V trimming: 3 bases; J trimming: 1 base; junction bases outside the gene matches: 8. Germline CDR1 reads KGHSH; CDR2 reads LQKENI. The CDR3 region is CASSPSGQGLSGNTIYF. CDR3 DNA sequence: TGTGCCAGCTCACCTTCAGGACAGGGCCTGTCTGGAAACACCATATATTTT.

The CDR3 protein is CATSRDTIGSTYEQYF. DNA of the CDR3: TGTGCCACCAGCAGAGATACAATTGGGAGTACTTACGAGCAGTACTTC. V and J are TRBV15 and TRBJ2-7; D may be TRBD2 (5 bases). V was pared by 0 bases and J by 4 bases, with 16 bases between. This CDR3 has 16 amino acids. CDR1 and CDR2 from the germline V gene are LNHNV and YYDKDF (reference sequence).

The chain is built from TRBV6-6 and TRBJ2-7, with 11 bases matching TRBD2. V gave up 6 bases and J gave up 0 bases; unmatched junction bases: 1. Germline V CDR1 and CDR2: MNHNY, SVGAGI (reference sequence). The CDR3 runs 14 residues. The CDR3 DNA reads as TGTGCCAGCAGAACTAGCGGGAGCTCCTACGAGCAGTACTTC. It yields the protein CASRTSGSSYEQYF.

The chain recombines TRBV19 with TRBJ2-7; D ambiguous. The CDR3 is 14 amino acids. Germline CDR1 reads LNHDA; CDR2 reads SQIVND (reference sequence). V lost 4 bases and J 7 bases, leaving 17 bases between the germline ends. The DNA of the CDR3 is TGTGCCAGTAGTACTAACCCGCAGCTTAGAGAGCAGTACTTC. The encoded protein is CASSTNPQLREQYF.

V gene TRBV6-6 combines with J gene TRBJ2-7, with D perhaps matching TRBD1 (6 bases). V was trimmed by 5 bases and J by 6 bases, leaving 14 bases between them. The germline V gene has CDR1 MNHNY and CDR2 SVGAGI (reference sequence). This CDR3 has 13 residues. CDR3 protein: CASSILQGIEQYF. CDR3 in DNA: TGTGCCAGCAGTATTCTACAGGGTATCGAGCAGTACTTC.

The chain links TRBV7-9 to TRBJ2-3; 7 bases align to TRBD2. The germline CDR1 and CDR2 sequences are SEHNR and FQNEAQ (reference sequence). CDR3 length: 16 amino acids. J was trimmed by 2 bases and V by 4 bases; bases with no gene match: 9. CDR3 amino acids: CASSSPTSHFTDTQYF. For the CDR3, the DNA is TGTGCCAGCAGCTCCCCGACTAGCCACTTCACAGATACGCAGTATTTT.

This clone was recorded only once. The rearrangement joins TRBV18 to TRBJ1-6; 9 bases are a match to TRBD1. Germline V CDR1 and CDR2: KGHSH, LQKENI. This CDR3 has 18 amino acids. The trim removed 6 bases at V and 0 bases at J, leaving 9 bases unmatched. The DNA for the CDR3 is TGTGCCAGCTCCCGAGGGACAGGGTCGAGCTCCTATAATTCACCCCTCCACTTT. It yields the protein CASSRGTGSSSYNSPLHF.

The CDR3 nucleotides are TGTGCCAGCAGCTTAAGCGGCATCTCCTACGAGCAGTACTTC. Translated, it gives CASSLSGISYEQYF. The J gene is TRBJ2-7, the V gene TRBV7-2; TRBD2 might be the D (5 bases). From germline, CDR1 is SGHTA and CDR2 FQGNSA. This CDR3 region has 14 residues. The V end lost 2 bases, the J end lost 0 bases, and 8 bases lay between the germline ends.

The chain uses TRBV6-1 and TRBJ2-2; the match to TRBD1 covers 7 bases. Trimming took 2 bases from V and 7 from J; bases not matched to a gene: 7. Germline CDR1 and CDR2: MNHNS and SASEGT. The CDR3 loop spans 15 amino acids. The CDR3 DNA sequence: TGTGCCAGCAGTGAACAGGGGGAAAGGGGCGGGGAGCTGTTTTTT. Protein product: CASSEQGERGGELFF.

The chain carries TRBV18 and TRBJ2-2, with unresolved D. The CDR3 covers 15 residues. Germline values: CDR1 KGHSH, CDR2 LQKENI. V gave up 2 bases and J gave up 0 bases, with 7 bases separating them. CDR3 protein: CASSPVVTNTGELFF. In DNA form, the CDR3 reads TGTGCCAGCTCACCAGTAGTAACGAACACCGGGGAGCTGTTTTTT.

This sequence joins TRBV30 and TRBJ1-6, with unresolved D. The V and J ends lost 0 bases and 4 bases respectively, with 7 bases between them. Looked up from germline, CDR1 is GTSNPN and CDR2 is SVGIG (reference sequence). The CDR3 runs 14 residues. DNA of the CDR3: TGTGCCTGGAGTGTAACTCGATATAATTCACCCCTCCACTTT. This codes for CAWSVTRYNSPLHF.

CDR3 sequence: CASSLGQAPYEQYF. DNA of the CDR3: TGTGCCAGCAGCTTAGGACAGGCCCCCTACGAGCAGTACTTC. The gene calls are TRBV7-9 and TRBJ2-7; a possible D gene is TRBD1 (6 bases). Trimming removed 1 base at V and 2 bases at J, with 9 bases between. The CDR3 runs 14 residues. Per the germline V gene, CDR1 is SEHNR and CDR2 is FQNEAQ (reference sequence).

This chain links TRBV6-1 with TRBJ2-3, with D perhaps given as TRBD1 or TRBD2 (5 bases each). Germline V gene data show CDR1 as MNHNS and CDR2 as SASEGT. V was trimmed by 8 bases and J by 4 bases, leaving 16 bases between them. This CDR3 has 14 amino acids. The CDR3 reads CASSRAGDADTQYF. CDR3 sequence (DNA): TGTGCCAGCTCACGGGCCGGGGACGCAGATACGCAGTATTTT.

The V and J genes are TRBV5-4 and TRBJ2-5; 7 bases match TRBD1. CDR3 size: 13 residues. Trimming at V came to 0 bases and at J to 5 bases, leaving 1 base not matched to a gene. Germline loops: CDR1 SGHNT, CDR2 YYREEE (reference sequence). CDR3 sequence (DNA): TGTGCCAGCAGCTTGGACAGGGGCGAGACCCAGTACTTC. Encoded protein: CASSLDRGETQYF.

The chain carries TRBV2 and TRBJ2-1; unclear D gene. V lost 7 bases, J lost 3 bases, and 10 bases lay in between. The CDR3 totals 13 residues. CDR1 is SNHLY, CDR2 FYNNEI, per germline. CDR3 DNA sequence: TGTGCCAGCAACCCTGACCGCTACAATGAGCAGTTCTTC. Translation gives CASNPDRYNEQFF.

The chain uses TRBV5-6 and TRBJ1-2; the D gene is possibly TRBD1 (5 bases). The length of the CDR3 is 16 residues. CDR1 is SGHDT and CDR2 is YYEEEE in the germline V gene. Trimming took 3 bases from V and 1 from J, leaving 16 bases between them. CDR3 nucleotides: TGTGCCAGCAGCTCCCAGGGATTTATTATTAACTATGGCTACACCTTC. Its protein is CASSSQGFIINYGYTF.

This clone was observed a few times. The rearrangement joins TRBV7-9 to TRBJ2-3; no clear D gene. V was cut by 4 bases and J by 10 bases, with 12 bases left in between. Germline CDR1 reads SEHNR; CDR2 reads FQNEAQ (reference sequence). This CDR3 region has 12 residues. As DNA, the CDR3 is TGTGCCAGCAGCTCCGACACGAATCCGCAGTATTTT. It encodes CASSSDTNPQYF.

V is TRBV28 and J is TRBJ2-7, with D unclear. Deletions cut 5 bases from V and 0 bases from J, with 11 bases between. Germline CDR1 reads MDHEN; CDR2 reads SYDVKM. The CDR3 is made up of 14 amino acids. CDR3 region: CASSKQISSYEQYF. The CDR3 DNA follows: TGTGCCAGCAGTAAACAGATTAGCTCCTACGAGCAGTACTTC.

This clone was observed a single time. The chain links TRBV7-9 to TRBJ1-1, with D possibly matching TRBD1 (6 bases). V lost 0 bases and J lost 7, with 15 bases in between. CDR3 size: 15 residues. CDR1 and CDR2 from the germline V gene are SEHNR and FQNEAQ (reference sequence). The CDR3 spells CASSLAPGTRDEAFF. In nucleotides, the CDR3 is TGTGCCAGCAGCTTAGCGCCCGGGACACGGGATGAAGCTTTCTTT.